The source of this T cell receptor (beta chain) is a study of control samples from healthy donors and cancer patients. Measured with immunoSEQ multiplex PCR; TCRdb has only the in-frame clones, and not every one. Among over 150,000 clones listed, approximately 94% were seen once. The CDR3 consists of 15 residues. V was shortened by 1 base and J by 5 bases, with 15 bases between the two germline ends. The germline gives CDR1 SGHAT, CDR2 FQNNGV. The chain is built from TRBV11-2 and TRBJ2-7; maybe TRBD1 (5 bases). This sequence originates from a man aged 55 to 70 with colorectal cancer. The sample comprised PBMCs. The CDR3, as DNA: TGTGCCAGCAGCTTAGCGTGGGGTCGCAGGGACGAGCAGTACTTC. Its translation is CASSLAWGRRDEQYF.